Listed below are T cell receptor beta chains from one sample, sequenced in a study of monozygotic twins with inflammatory bowel disease. Following a re-call of the 5' RACE reads, TCRdb has one entry per CDR3 protein and lacks DNA. This table holds over 200,000 distinct CDR3 sequences. The sample taken for sequencing was blood. These receptors all come from a human donor with ulcerative colitis or Crohn's disease, or a healthy co-twin of an affected twin (not recorded which). The CDR3 runs from the conserved cysteine through the conserved F or W.

length	V	J	CDR3
14	TRBV27	TRBJ1-1	CASSFYPEDTEAFF
18	TRBV12-3/TRBV12-4	TRBJ1-1	CASSLGVRGTGGKTEAFF
15	TRBV11-2	TRBJ1-2	CASSLEVRTTHGYTF
14	TRBV5-1	TRBJ1-6	CASSLAQVNSPLHF
13	TRBV10-3	TRBJ1-2	CAISTGTPESYTF
13	TRBV18	TRBJ1-5	CASSPALYQPQHF
14	TRBV5-1	TRBJ2-3	CASTRGESTDTQYF
14	TRBV5-1	TRBJ2-1	CATGTGESYNEQFF
12	TRBV20-1	TRBJ1-5	CSGQAGRQPQHF
16	TRBV12-3/TRBV12-4	TRBJ1-4	CASSPGQGYRNEKLFF
12	TRBV6-1	TRBJ2-7	CASSNQGDEQYF
11	TRBV27	TRBJ2-7	CASRLQDEQYF
15	TRBV7-3	TRBJ2-1	CASSLAAGGRNEQFF
15	TRBV19	TRBJ1-5	CASSIGSGSNQPQHF
13	TRBV7-2	TRBJ2-3	CASSPRYTDTQYF
15	TRBV12-3/TRBV12-4	TRBJ2-7	CASSRLRLSSYEQYF
16	TRBV3-1	TRBJ2-3	CASSPTSGGFTDTQYF
14	TRBV29-1	TRBJ1-2	CSASTDRSSSGYTF
14	TRBV12-3/TRBV12-4	TRBJ1-2	CASSPRLTGVGYTF
13	TRBV19	TRBJ2-7	CASSFLGSYEQYF
15	TRBV5-4	TRBJ1-1	CASSLGGSVNTEAFF
11	TRBV2	TRBJ2-1	CASSAGNEQFF
16	TRBV5-1	TRBJ1-5	CASSPGGTASNQPQHF
15	TRBV15	TRBJ2-7	CATSRDRNPAYEQYF
13	TRBV5-1	TRBJ2-6	CASSASGANVLTF
15	TRBV6-5	TRBJ1-6	CTSSYVGGANSPLHF
14	TRBV5-1	TRBJ1-2	CASKSGTGPSGYTF
13	TRBV5-6	TRBJ1-2	CASSPTRNYGYTF
13	TRBV6-1	TRBJ1-1	CASSPGMGTEAFF